The clone carrying this T cell receptor (beta chain) counts as medium-sized. What it binds is unknown. This sample is part of a study of breast tumors, draining lymph nodes, adjacent tissues. Study-level results: Tumor and nontumor repertoires were significantly more similar in luminal-like than in basal-like breast cancer.

TCRdb itself ran the multiplex PCR reads through MiXCR, one entry per CDR3 protein. The data contain under 20,000 distinct CDR3 sequences, roughly 43% of them singletons. The germline V and J ends were trimmed by 0 bases and 1 base, with 5 bases remaining between them. Per the germline V gene, CDR1 is SGHAT and CDR2 is FQNNGV. The CDR3 is 14 residues long. Sequencing used breast tumor tissue. This chain uses TRBV11-2 with TRBJ2-3; D gene uncertain. This clonotype was sampled from a female donor with breast cancer. Some clones in this sample may be carry-over from other donors' samples. CDR3 nucleotides: TGTGCCAGCAGCTTAGATCGTGGCACAGATACGCAGTATTTT. Its protein product is CASSLDRGTDTQYF.